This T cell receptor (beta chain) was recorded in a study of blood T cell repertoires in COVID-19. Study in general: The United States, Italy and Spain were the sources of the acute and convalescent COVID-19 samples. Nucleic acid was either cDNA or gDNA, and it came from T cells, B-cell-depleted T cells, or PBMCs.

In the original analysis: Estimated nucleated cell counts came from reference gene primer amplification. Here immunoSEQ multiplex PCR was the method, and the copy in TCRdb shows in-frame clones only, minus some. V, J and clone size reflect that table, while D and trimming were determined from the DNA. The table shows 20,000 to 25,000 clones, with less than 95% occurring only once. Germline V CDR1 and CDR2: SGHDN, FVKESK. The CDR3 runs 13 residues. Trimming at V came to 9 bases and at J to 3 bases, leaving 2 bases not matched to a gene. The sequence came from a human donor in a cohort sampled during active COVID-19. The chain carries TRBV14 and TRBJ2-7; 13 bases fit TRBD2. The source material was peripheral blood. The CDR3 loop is CARGLAGIYEQYV. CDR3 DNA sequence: TGTGCCAGGGGACTAGCGGGGATCTACGAGCAGTACGTC.